The entry below describes one T cell receptor (beta chain). This entry comes from a study of blood T cell repertoires in COVID-19. Study-wide context: Collection of acute and convalescent COVID-19 samples took place in the United States, Italy and Spain. PBMCs, B-cell-depleted T cells, or T cells provided the cDNA or gDNA that made up the material.

Original data processing: The assay estimated nucleated cells by amplifying reference gene primers. The protocol was immunoSEQ multiplex PCR, while the TCRdb copy is restricted to in-frame clones and leaves out a portion. The V and J calls and clone size were taken over from that table, and D and trimming were inferred from the DNA. The table records roughly 200,000 clones, around 86% of them present only once. This receptor was taken from an older man with acute or convalescent COVID-19. The sequencing input was peripheral blood.

CDR3 DNA: TGTGCCAGCAGTTACGGACAGGGTAACTATGGCTACACCTTC. This translates into CASSYGQGNYGYTF. The chain uses TRBV6-5 and TRBJ1-2, with 8 bases matching TRBD1. Germline CDR1 is MNHEY and CDR2 is SVGAGI. There are 14 residues in the CDR3. Trimming took 2 bases from V and 1 from J; bases not matched to a gene: 0.